The sequence of this TCR beta chain was determined in a study of cytomegalovirus exposure and HLA in healthy donors. The donors were members of the approximately 120-subject validation cohort (separate from the approximately 670-subject first cohort). The protocol was immunoSEQ multiplex PCR, while the TCRdb copy is restricted to in-frame clones and leaves out a portion. This table has over 200,000 clones, about nine tenths appearing once. Germline lookup yields CDR1 MNHNY and CDR2 SVGAGI (reference sequence). There are 14 residues in the CDR3. Trimming removed 4 bases from V and 1 base from J, with 10 bases in between.

Sequencing was carried out using PBMCs. This sequence was found in a woman between 25 and 40 years old in good health and CMV-seronegative. The V and J genes are TRBV6-6 and TRBJ2-5; perhaps TRBD1 as D (6 bases). In DNA, the CDR3 is TGTGCCAGCAGTTCGATGACAGGCCAAGAGACCCAGTACTTC. Translated: CASSSMTGQETQYF.